A single sample gave rise to the 31 T cell receptor beta chains below, sequenced in a study of blood T cell repertoires in COVID-19. Here immunoSEQ multiplex PCR was the method, and the copy in TCRdb shows in-frame clones only, minus some. The table has approximately 220,000 clones, around four fifths seen once. Sample: peripheral blood. The source is a woman aged 70-85 years with acute or convalescent COVID-19.

This chain links TRBV5-1 with TRBJ2-3; 15 positions agree with TRBD2. Germline CDR1 SGHRS, CDR2 YFSETQ. The CDR3 contains 16 residues. V was pared by 5 bases and J by 5 bases, with 6 bases of the junction left unmatched. The CDR3 reads CASRKGLAGGLDTQYF. DNA for the CDR3: TGCGCCAGCAGGAAGGGACTAGCGGGAGGTTTAGATACGCAGTATTTT.

The chain has TRBV19 and TRBJ1-1; D is ambiguous. Germline V gives CDR1 LNHDA, CDR2 SQIVND (reference sequence). Trimming pared 3 bases from V and 7 bases from J, leaving 12 bases between. CDR3 length: 13 residues. The CDR3 region is CASSIGDWGEAFF. The CDR3 region has the DNA TGTGCCAGTAGTATCGGGGATTGGGGTGAAGCTTTCTTT.

The genes are TRBV7-9 and TRBJ1-4; tentative D call: TRBD1 (6 bases). This CDR3 is built from 15 residues. The V gene lost 9 bases and the J gene lost 0 bases, with 14 bases spanning the gap. CDR1 and CDR2 (germline): SEHNR, FQNEAQ (reference sequence). CDR3 residues: CASPVKGATNEKLFF. CDR3 DNA sequence: TGTGCCAGTCCGGTAAAGGGGGCAACTAATGAAAAACTGTTTTTT.

As DNA, the CDR3 is TGTGCCAGCGGCCCTTCCCTCGACAGGGACCATAACTATGGCTACACCTTC. Its translation is CASGPSLDRDHNYGYTF. This sequence joins TRBV6-4 and TRBJ1-2; 7 bases are a match to TRBD1. The CDR3 contains 17 residues. The ends lost 8 bases at V and 1 base at J; junction bases unmatched: 16. From germline, CDR1 is MRHNA and CDR2 SNTAGT.

The rearrangement links TRBV7-2 to TRBJ1-1, with D possibly matching TRBD1 (6 bases). The CDR3 runs to 14 residues. Germline-derived CDR1 and CDR2 are SGHTA and FQGNSA. The V end was cut by 5 bases, the J end by 0 bases, with 10 bases between. CDR3 nucleotides: TGTGCCAGCAGCCCCGGGGACATGAACACTGAAGCTTTCTTT. It is translated as CASSPGDMNTEAFF.

This chain uses TRBV7-8 with TRBJ1-5; D is uncertain. The length of the CDR3 is 15 residues. In germline, CDR1 is SGHVS, CDR2 FQNEAQ. V was trimmed by 5 bases and J by 0 bases, leaving 11 bases between them. CDR3 sequence reads: CASSRTVNSNQPQHF. CDR3 nucleotides: TGTGCCAGCAGCCGAACAGTCAATAGCAATCAGCCCCAGCATTTT.

This clone was detected once. The gene calls are TRBV29-1 and TRBJ2-7; 8 bases line up with TRBD1. J gave up 4 bases and V 5 bases, and 4 bases lay outside the gene matches. The CDR3 is 12 amino acids. The germline V gene has CDR1 SQVTM and CDR2 ANQGSEA. The CDR3 nucleotides are TGCAGCGTTTCGGACAGGGCTTACGAGCAGTACTTC. Translated: CSVSDRAYEQYF.

The chain is built from TRBV4-3 and TRBJ1-2; D perhaps matches TRBD1 (6 bases). This CDR3 has 16 residues. The ends were cut back, 0 bases at V and 3 bases at J, with 14 bases in the middle. Per germline, CDR1 LGHNA and CDR2 YSLEER. In DNA, the CDR3 is TGCGCCAGCAGCCAAGACCGCAGGGGAGTAGACTATGGCTACACCTTC. Its translation: CASSQDRRGVDYGYTF.

Only a few counts were recorded for this clone. This rearrangement joins TRBV15 to TRBJ1-3; D uncertain. This CDR3 contains 13 residues. Looked up from germline, CDR1 is LNHNV and CDR2 is YYDKDF (reference sequence). Between the trimmed V and J ends, which lost 8 bases and 0 bases, there was a span of 8 bases. This CDR3 reads CATLISSGNTIYF. In DNA form, the CDR3 reads TGTGCCACCCTTATATCCTCTGGAAACACCATATATTTT.

The chain recombines TRBV19 with TRBJ2-5; D remains unclear. Germline CDR1 and CDR2: LNHDA and SQIVND (reference sequence). The CDR3 runs to 12 residues. Trimming removed 3 bases at V and 5 bases at J, with 7 bases between. This CDR3 reads CASSMGRETQYF. The CDR3 DNA reads TGTGCCAGTAGTATGGGCAGGGAGACCCAGTACTTC.

The V call is TRBV15, the J call TRBJ2-7, with D tentatively TRBD1 (5 bases). The CDR3 has 16 residues. Germline assignment: CDR1 LNHNV and CDR2 YYDKDF (reference sequence). V was cut by 0 bases and J by 5 bases, with 17 bases left in between. Here the CDR3 reads CATSRERGSSPHEQYF. In DNA form, the CDR3 reads TGTGCCACCAGCAGAGAAAGGGGCAGCTCGCCGCACGAGCAGTACTTC.

The V call is TRBV19, the J call TRBJ2-3; a possible D gene is TRBD2 (6 bases). With 6 bases removed from V and 0 bases from J, the gap between germline ends came to 10 bases. The length of the CDR3 is 14 residues. The germline V gene encodes CDR1 LNHDA and CDR2 SQIVND (reference sequence). CDR3 sequence: CASRGLISTDTQYF. The CDR3 DNA reads TGTGCCAGTAGGGGACTGATTAGCACAGATACGCAGTATTTT. The full variable domain, its missing parts supplied by reference TRBV19 and TRBJ2-3, is DGGITQSPKYLFRKEGQNVTLSCEQNLNHDAMYWYRQDPGQGLRLIYYSQIVNDFQKGDIAEGYSVSREKKESFPLTVTSAQKNPTAFYLCASRGLISTDTQYFGPGTRLTVL.

The CDR3, as DNA: TGTGCCAGCAGCCAAGATCTAGGACAGGGGAAATTGCCGTATGGCTACACCTTC. Encoded protein: CASSQDLGQGKLPYGYTF. The genes are TRBV3-1 (or the pseudogene TRBV3-2) and TRBJ1-2, with 9 bases that match TRBD1. Trimming at V came to 0 bases and at J to 5 bases, leaving 13 bases not matched to a gene. In germline, CDR1 is LGHDT, CDR2 YNNKEL (reference sequence). CDR3 length: 18 amino acids.

The CDR3 spells CASSLSHRGGASYEQYF. CDR3 nucleotide sequence: TGTGCCAGCAGCTTAAGCCATAGAGGAGGGGCATCCTACGAGCAGTACTTC. The rearrangement uses TRBV7-2 and TRBJ2-7; a weak D match, TRBD2 (6 bases). The CDR3 loop spans 17 amino acids. The V gene lost 2 bases and the J gene lost 1 base, with 18 bases spanning the gap. From germline, CDR1 is SGHTA and CDR2 FQGNSA.

The chain combines TRBV6-5 with TRBJ1-1, with TRBD1 as a possible D gene (5 bases). Germline V gene lookup returns CDR1 MNHEY and CDR2 SVGAGI. V lost 7 bases, J lost 4 bases, and 16 bases lay in between. CDR3 size: 14 residues. The CDR3 coding sequence is TGTGCCAGCAAAACCCCCGGGGGGGGCACTGAAGCTTTCTTT. Residues: CASKTPGGGTEAFF.

The rearrangement joins TRBV6-4 to TRBJ1-6, with 9 bases that match TRBD1. V shed 2 bases and J 8 bases; nucleotides not matched to a gene: 4. The CDR3 sequence is 15 residues long. The germline gives CDR1 MRHNA, CDR2 SNTAGT. The CDR3 DNA reads as TGTGCCAGCAGTGACGGGGGACAGGGTCATTCACCCCTCCACTTT. Its protein is CASSDGGQGHSPLHF.

The chain combines TRBV19 with TRBJ1-1, with D possibly matching TRBD1 (6 bases). CDR3 length: 13 amino acids. V was cut by 9 bases and J by 4 bases, with 15 bases left in between. Germline assignment: CDR1 LNHDA and CDR2 SQIVND (reference sequence). The CDR3 loop is CASTDRRSTEAFF. DNA for the CDR3: TGTGCCAGCACAGACAGGCGAAGCACTGAAGCTTTCTTT. Supplemented by reference TRBV19 and TRBJ1-1, the full variable domain reads DGGITQSPKYLFRKEGQNVTLSCEQNLNHDAMYWYRQDPGQGLRLIYYSQIVNDFQKGDIAEGYSVSREKKESFPLTVTSAQKNPTAFYLCASTDRRSTEAFFGQGTRLTVV.

The chain employs TRBV2 and TRBJ2-7, with 8 bases aligning to TRBD2. The V segment lost 3 bases and the J segment 3 bases; nucleotides outside the gene matches: 4. The CDR3 spans 14 residues. Germline values: CDR1 SNHLY, CDR2 FYNNEI. CDR3 region: CASSEGRGDYEQYF. CDR3 bases: TGTGCCAGCAGTGAGGGGCGGGGGGACTACGAGCAGTACTTC. Using reference TRBV2 and TRBJ2-7 for the parts outside the CDR3, the full variable domain is EPEVTQTPSHQVTQMGQEVILRCVPISNHLYFYWYRQILGQKVEFLVSFYNNEISEKSEIFDDQFSVERPDGSNFTLKIRSTKLEDSAMYFCASSEGRGDYEQYFGPGTRLTVT.

The V gene is TRBV5-4, the J gene TRBJ2-5, with 9 positions matching TRBD1. CDR3 length equals 14 residues. Germline V gene data show CDR1 as SGHNT and CDR2 as YYREEE (reference sequence). V gave up 0 bases and J gave up 4 bases; unmatched junction bases: 1. For the CDR3, the DNA is TGTGCCAGCAGCTTGGCGGACAGGGGAGAGACCCAGTACTTC. Its protein product is CASSLADRGETQYF.

The chain couples TRBV3-1 (or the pseudogene TRBV3-2) to TRBJ1-3, with D unclear. Trimming stripped 4 bases from V and 4 bases from J, with 14 bases between. Germline CDR1 LGHDT, CDR2 YNNKEL (reference sequence). The CDR3 loop spans 15 amino acids. CDR3 in amino acids: CASSPRTAEGNTIYF. The CDR3 bases are TGTGCCAGCAGCCCTCGCACGGCGGAAGGAAACACCATATATTTT.

The chain links TRBV21-1 to TRBJ2-3; no check of the table's D call, TRBD1, against the DNA was made. TRBV21-1 is labeled a pseudogene. CDR3 size: 15 residues. In nucleotides, the CDR3 is TGTGCCAGCAGCAAAGCTCAGGGGAACCCAGATACGCAGTATTTT. It is translated as CASSKAQGNPDTQYF.

The chain has TRBV28 and TRBJ2-7; TRBD1 might be the D (6 bases). This CDR3 is 14 amino acids long. Germline V gives CDR1 MDHEN, CDR2 SYDVKM. V gave up 4 bases and J gave up 4 bases, with 14 bases separating them. The CDR3 DNA reads TGTGCCAGCAGTTGGGGGCACGGGCCTTACGAGCAGTACTTC. It codes for CASSWGHGPYEQYF.

V gene TRBV5-1 combines with J gene TRBJ1-6; D gene ambiguous. This CDR3 contains 14 residues. Trimming removed 0 bases from V and 6 bases from J, with 7 bases in between. The germline V gene encodes CDR1 SGHRS and CDR2 YFSETQ. The CDR3 DNA sequence: TGCGCCAGCAGCTTGGACAGTCCTAATTCACCCCTCCACTTT. Translating it yields CASSLDSPNSPLHF.

The chain is built from TRBV28 and TRBJ1-2, with TRBD1 identical over 9 bases. CDR3 length equals 15 residues. J lost 7 bases, V lost 5 bases, and 11 bases had no gene match. CDR1 and CDR2 (germline): MDHEN, SYDVKM. CDR3 loop: CASSRTAGGQGGYTF. For the CDR3, the DNA is TGTGCCAGCAGTCGAACAGCAGGGGGACAGGGTGGCTACACCTTC.

The rearrangement uses TRBV6-1 and TRBJ1-6; D might be TRBD1 (5 bases). The CDR3 length is 16 residues. The germline V gene encodes CDR1 MNHNS and CDR2 SASEGT. With 4 bases removed from V and 0 bases from J, the gap between germline ends came to 10 bases. As DNA, the CDR3 is TGTGCCAGCAGTGCGGGGGGAAACTCCTATAATTCACCCCTCCACTTT. Translation gives CASSAGGNSYNSPLHF.

This clone was seen only a few times. The chain carries TRBV11-2 and TRBJ1-3; 7 nucleotides match TRBD1. The CDR3 is made up of 15 amino acids. The trim removed 5 bases at V and 0 bases at J, leaving 4 bases unmatched. In germline, CDR1 is SGHAT, CDR2 FQNNGV. The CDR3 spells CASSPRGSSGNTIYF. CDR3 DNA: TGTGCCAGCAGCCCCAGGGGGTCCTCTGGAAACACCATATATTTT.

This clone was seen a single time. The chain is built from TRBV30 and TRBJ2-1, with 7 bases aligning to TRBD2. The CDR3 length is 18 residues. J was trimmed by 5 bases and V by 0 bases; bases with no gene match: 16. Germline values: CDR1 GTSNPN, CDR2 SVGIG (reference sequence). CDR3 amino acids: CAWSVYLSRGRGNNEQFF. CDR3 coding DNA: TGTGCCTGGAGTGTATACCTCTCAAGAGGGCGGGGGAACAATGAGCAGTTCTTC. Full variable domain (outside the CDR3, taken from reference TRBV30 and TRBJ2-1): SQTIHQWPATLVQPVGSPLSLECTVEGTSNPNLYWYRQAAGRGLQLLFYSVGIGQISSEVPQNLSASRPQDRQFILSSKKLLLSDSGFYLCAWSVYLSRGRGNNEQFFGPGTRLTVL.

This chain links TRBV2 with TRBJ2-7, with a possible D match to TRBD2 (7 bases). V shed 2 bases and J shed 2 bases, with 13 bases lying between them. The CDR3 is 15 residues long. Germline CDR1 is SNHLY and CDR2 is FYNNEI. Here the CDR3 reads CASSERGGPTYEQYF. The CDR3 DNA is TGTGCCAGCAGTGAAAGGGGGGGCCCGACCTACGAGCAGTACTTC.

The chain carries TRBV2 and TRBJ2-7, with D tentatively TRBD1 (6 bases). V shed 7 bases and J shed 6 bases, with 19 bases lying between them. This CDR3 contains 14 residues. CDR1 is SNHLY and CDR2 is FYNNEI in the germline V gene. The CDR3 region is CASIRQEAGTEQYF. CDR3 coding DNA: TGTGCCAGCATCCGACAGGAGGCAGGGACCGAGCAGTACTTC.

The CDR3 sequence is CASSDPTSPLHF. The CDR3 DNA reads TGTGCCAGCAGTGATCCTACTTCACCCCTCCACTTT. This chain joins TRBV2 and TRBJ1-6, with D uncertain. Germline CDR1 reads SNHLY; CDR2 reads FYNNEI. The CDR3 runs to 12 residues. Trimming took off 3 bases at V and 9 bases at J, with 6 bases between the two ends.

The chain carries TRBV6-2 or TRBV6-3 and TRBJ1-4; TRBD1 matches 9 bases. Germline CDR1 reads MNHEY; CDR2 reads SVGEGT. V was clipped by 2 bases and J by 7 bases; unmatched bases: 8. The CDR3 contains 16 residues. The CDR3 DNA follows: TGTGCCAGCAGTTACCCTTCGACAGGGGGAGGTGAAAAACTGTTTTTT. It codes for CASSYPSTGGGEKLFF.